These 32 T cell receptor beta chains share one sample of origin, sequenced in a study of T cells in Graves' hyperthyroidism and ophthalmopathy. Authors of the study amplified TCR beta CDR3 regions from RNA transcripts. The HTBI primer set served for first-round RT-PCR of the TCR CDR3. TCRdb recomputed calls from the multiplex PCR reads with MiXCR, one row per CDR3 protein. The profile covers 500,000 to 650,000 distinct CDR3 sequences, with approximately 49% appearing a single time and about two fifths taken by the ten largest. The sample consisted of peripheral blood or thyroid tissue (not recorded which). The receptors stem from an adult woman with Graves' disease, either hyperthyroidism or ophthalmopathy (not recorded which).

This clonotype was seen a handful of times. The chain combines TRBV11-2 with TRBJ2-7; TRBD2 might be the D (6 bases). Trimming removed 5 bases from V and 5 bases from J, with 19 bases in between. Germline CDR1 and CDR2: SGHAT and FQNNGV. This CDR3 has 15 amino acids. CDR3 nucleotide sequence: TGTGCCAGCAGCCCCACGCGGGACTCCCACCACGAGCAGTACTTC. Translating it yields CASSPTRDSHHEQYF.

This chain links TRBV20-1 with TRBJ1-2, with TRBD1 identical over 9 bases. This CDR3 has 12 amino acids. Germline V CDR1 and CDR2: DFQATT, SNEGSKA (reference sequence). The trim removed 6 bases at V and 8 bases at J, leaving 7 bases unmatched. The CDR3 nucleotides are TGCAGTGCAAGGACAGGGGAGGACGGCTACACCTTC. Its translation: CSARTGEDGYTF.

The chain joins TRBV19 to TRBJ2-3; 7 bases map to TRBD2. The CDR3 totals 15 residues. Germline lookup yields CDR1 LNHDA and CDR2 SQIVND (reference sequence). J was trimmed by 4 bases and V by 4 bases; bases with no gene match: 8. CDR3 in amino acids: CASSRWEGLADTQYF. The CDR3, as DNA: TGTGCCAGTAGTAGGTGGGAGGGCCTGGCAGATACGCAGTATTTT. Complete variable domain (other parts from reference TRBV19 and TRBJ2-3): DGGITQSPKYLFRKEGQNVTLSCEQNLNHDAMYWYRQDPGQGLRLIYYSQIVNDFQKGDIAEGYSVSREKKESFPLTVTSAQKNPTAFYLCASSRWEGLADTQYFGPGTRLTVL.

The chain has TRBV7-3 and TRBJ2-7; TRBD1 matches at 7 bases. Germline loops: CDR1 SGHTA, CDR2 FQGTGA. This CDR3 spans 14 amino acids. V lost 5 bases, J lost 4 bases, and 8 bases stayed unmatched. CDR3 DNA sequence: TGTGCCAGCAGCGTCAAACCCAGGGGGTACGAGCAGTACTTC. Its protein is CASSVKPRGYEQYF.

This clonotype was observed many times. CDR3 sequence: CASSSGDSLSNYGYTF. The DNA of the CDR3 is TGTGCCAGCAGCTCAGGGGACAGCCTCTCTAACTATGGCTACACCTTC. The chain is built from TRBV7-9 and TRBJ1-2; 7 nucleotides align to TRBD1. The CDR3 sequence is 16 residues long. CDR1 and CDR2 (germline): SEHNR, FQNEAQ (reference sequence). After removal of 4 bases from V and 0 bases from J, the junction contained 8 bases not matched to a gene.

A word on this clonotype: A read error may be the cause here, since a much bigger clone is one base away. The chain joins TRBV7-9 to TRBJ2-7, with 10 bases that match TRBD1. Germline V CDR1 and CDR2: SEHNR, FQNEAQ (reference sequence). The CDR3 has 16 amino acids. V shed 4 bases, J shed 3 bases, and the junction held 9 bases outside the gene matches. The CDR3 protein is CASSSAGTGVLYEQYF. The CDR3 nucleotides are TGTGCCAGCAGCTCCGCCGGGACAGGGGTTCTCTACGAGCAGTACTTC.

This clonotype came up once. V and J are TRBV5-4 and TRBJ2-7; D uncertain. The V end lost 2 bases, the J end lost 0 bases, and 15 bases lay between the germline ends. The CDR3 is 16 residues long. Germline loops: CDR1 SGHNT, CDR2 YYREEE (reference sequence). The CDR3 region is CASSLDWWGTSYEQYF. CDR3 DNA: TGTGCCAGCAGCTTAGATTGGTGGGGAACCTCCTACGAGCAGTACTTC.

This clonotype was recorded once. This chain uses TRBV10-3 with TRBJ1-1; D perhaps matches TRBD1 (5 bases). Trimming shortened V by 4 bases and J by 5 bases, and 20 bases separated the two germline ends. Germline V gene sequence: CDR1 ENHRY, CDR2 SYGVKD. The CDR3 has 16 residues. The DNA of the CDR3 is TGTGCCATCAGTGCGGGTTCAGGGAGGGAGTATACTGAAGCTTTCTTT. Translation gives CAISAGSGREYTEAFF.

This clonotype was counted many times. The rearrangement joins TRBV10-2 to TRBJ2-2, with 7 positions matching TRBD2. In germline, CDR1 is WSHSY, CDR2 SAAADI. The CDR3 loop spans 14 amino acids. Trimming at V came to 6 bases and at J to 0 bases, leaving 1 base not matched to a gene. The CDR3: CASRLAANTGELFF. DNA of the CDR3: TGCGCCAGCAGGCTAGCGGCGAACACCGGGGAGCTGTTTTTT.

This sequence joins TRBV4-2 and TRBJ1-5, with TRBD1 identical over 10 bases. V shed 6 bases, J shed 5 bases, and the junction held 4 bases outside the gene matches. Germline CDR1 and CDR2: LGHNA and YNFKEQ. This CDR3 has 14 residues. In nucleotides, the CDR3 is TGTGCCAGCAGTCTAGACAGGGGGCATCAGCCCCAGCATTTT. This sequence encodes CASSLDRGHQPQHF.

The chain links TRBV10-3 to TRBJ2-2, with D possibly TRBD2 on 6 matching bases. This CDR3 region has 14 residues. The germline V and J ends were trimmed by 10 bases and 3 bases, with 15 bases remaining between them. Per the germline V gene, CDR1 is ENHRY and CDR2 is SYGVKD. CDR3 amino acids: CASIVQRDTGELFF. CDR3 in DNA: TGTGCCAGCATAGTCCAGCGGGACACCGGGGAGCTGTTTTTT.

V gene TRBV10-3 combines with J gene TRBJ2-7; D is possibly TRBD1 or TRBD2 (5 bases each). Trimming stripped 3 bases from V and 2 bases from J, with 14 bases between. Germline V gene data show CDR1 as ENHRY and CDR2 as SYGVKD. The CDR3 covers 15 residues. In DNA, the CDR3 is TGTGCCATCAGTGAACCGGGACCGGGAACCTACGAGCAGTACTTC. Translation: CAISEPGPGTYEQYF.

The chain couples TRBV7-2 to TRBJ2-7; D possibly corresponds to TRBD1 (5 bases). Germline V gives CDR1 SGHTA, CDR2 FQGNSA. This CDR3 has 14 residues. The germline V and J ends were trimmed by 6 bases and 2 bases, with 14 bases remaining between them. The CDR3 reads CASSSSLGPYEQYF. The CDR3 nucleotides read TGTGCCAGCAGTTCCTCGCTGGGGCCCTACGAGCAGTACTTC.

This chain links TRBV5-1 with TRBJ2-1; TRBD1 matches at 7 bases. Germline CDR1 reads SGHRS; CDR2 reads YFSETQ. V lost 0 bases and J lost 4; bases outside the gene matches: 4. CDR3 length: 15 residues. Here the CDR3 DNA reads TGCGCCAGCAGCTTGGCCGGGACAGAATACAATGAGCAGTTCTTC. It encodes CASSLAGTEYNEQFF.

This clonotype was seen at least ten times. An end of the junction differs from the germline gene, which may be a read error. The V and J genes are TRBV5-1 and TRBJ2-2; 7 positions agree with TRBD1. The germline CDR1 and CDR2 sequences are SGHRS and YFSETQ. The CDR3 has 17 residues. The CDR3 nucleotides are TGCGCCAGCAGCGCCATACGGGACAGATCGAAGACCGGGGAGCTGTTTTTT. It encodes CASSAIRDRSKTGELFF.

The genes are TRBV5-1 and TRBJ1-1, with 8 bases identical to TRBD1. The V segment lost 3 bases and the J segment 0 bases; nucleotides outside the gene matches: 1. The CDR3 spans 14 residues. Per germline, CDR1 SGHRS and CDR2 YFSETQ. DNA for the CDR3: TGCGCCAGCAGCTCGGGACAGGTGAACACTGAAGCTTTCTTT. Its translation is CASSSGQVNTEAFF.

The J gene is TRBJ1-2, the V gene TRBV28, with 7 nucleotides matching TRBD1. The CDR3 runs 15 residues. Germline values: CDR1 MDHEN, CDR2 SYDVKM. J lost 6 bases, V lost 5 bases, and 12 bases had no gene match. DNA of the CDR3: TGTGCCAGCAGTACACCGACAGGGACGGGAAATGGCTACACCTTC. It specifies CASSTPTGTGNGYTF.

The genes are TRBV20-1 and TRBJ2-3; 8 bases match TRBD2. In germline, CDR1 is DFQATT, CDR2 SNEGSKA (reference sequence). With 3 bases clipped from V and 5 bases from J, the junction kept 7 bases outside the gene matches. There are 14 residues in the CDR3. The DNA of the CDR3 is TGCAGTGCTAGGAGTTTTGCGGGGGGAGATACGCAGTATTTT. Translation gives CSARSFAGGDTQYF.

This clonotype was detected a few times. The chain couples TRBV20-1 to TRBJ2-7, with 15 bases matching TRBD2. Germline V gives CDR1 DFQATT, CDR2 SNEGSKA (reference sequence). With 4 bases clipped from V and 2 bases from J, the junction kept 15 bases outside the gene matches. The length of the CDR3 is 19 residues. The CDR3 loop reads CSATSRRGLAGGPTYEQYF. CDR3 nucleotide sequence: TGCAGTGCTACTTCTCGAAGGGGACTAGCGGGAGGACCGACCTACGAGCAGTACTTC.

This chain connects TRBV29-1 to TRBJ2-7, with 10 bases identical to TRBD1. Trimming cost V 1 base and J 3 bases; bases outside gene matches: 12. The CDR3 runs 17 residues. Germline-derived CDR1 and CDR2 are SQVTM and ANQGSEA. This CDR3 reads CSVEGAGTGQGVYEQYF. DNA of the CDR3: TGCAGCGTTGAAGGGGCAGGGACCGGACAGGGGGTCTACGAGCAGTACTTC.

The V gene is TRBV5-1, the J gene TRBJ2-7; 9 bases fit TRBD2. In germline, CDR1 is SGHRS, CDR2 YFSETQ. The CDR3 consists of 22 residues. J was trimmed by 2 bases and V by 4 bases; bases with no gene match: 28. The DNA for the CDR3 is TGCGCCAGCAGCCCGAAGGGGGGCACCCCTGATGGGCTAGCGGGGAACACCTACGAGCAGTACTTC. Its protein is CASSPKGGTPDGLAGNTYEQYF. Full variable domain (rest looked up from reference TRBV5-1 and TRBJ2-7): KAGVTQTPRYLIKTRGQQVTLSCSPISGHRSVSWYQQTPGQGLQFLFEYFSETQRNKGNFPGRFSGRQFSNSRSEMNVSTLELGDSALYLCASSPKGGTPDGLAGNTYEQYFGPGTRLTVT.

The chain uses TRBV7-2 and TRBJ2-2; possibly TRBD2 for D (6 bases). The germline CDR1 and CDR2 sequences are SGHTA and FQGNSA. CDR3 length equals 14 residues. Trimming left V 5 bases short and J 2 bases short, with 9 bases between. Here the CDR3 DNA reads TGTGCCAGCAGCCCTAGCGTTAACACCGGGGAGCTGTTTTTT. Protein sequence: CASSPSVNTGELFF.

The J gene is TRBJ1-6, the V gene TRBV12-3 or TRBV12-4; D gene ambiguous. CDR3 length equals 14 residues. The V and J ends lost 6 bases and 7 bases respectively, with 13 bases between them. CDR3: CASSRPRKNSPLHF. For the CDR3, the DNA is TGTGCCAGCAGCCGGCCCCGCAAAAATTCACCCCTCCACTTT.

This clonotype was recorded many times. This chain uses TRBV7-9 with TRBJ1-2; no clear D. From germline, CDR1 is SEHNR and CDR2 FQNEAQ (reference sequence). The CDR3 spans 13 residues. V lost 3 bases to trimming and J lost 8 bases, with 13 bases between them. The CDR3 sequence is CASSFNLAEGYTF. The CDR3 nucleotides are TGTGCCAGCAGCTTTAATCTTGCTGAGGGCTACACCTTC. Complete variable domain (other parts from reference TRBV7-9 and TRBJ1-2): DTGVSQNPRHKITKRGQNVTFRCDPISEHNRLYWYRQTLGQGPEFLTYFQNEAQLEKSRLLSDRFSAERPKGSFSTLEIQRTEQGDSAMYLCASSFNLAEGYTFGSGTRLTVV.

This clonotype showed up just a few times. The CDR3 region is CSASDTNYGYTF. The CDR3 DNA reads as TGCAGTGCATCGGACACCAACTATGGCTACACCTTC. J is TRBJ1-2 and V is TRBV20-1; TRBD1 might be the D (5 bases). CDR1 is DFQATT, CDR2 SNEGSKA, per germline (reference sequence). V shed 6 bases and J shed 2 bases, with 10 bases lying between them. The CDR3 is 12 residues long.

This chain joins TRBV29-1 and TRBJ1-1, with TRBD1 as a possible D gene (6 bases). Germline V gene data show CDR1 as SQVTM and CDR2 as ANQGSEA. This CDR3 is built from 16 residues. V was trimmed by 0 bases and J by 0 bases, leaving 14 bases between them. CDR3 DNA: TGCAGCGTTGAAGACGGCAGAAGGACAGTGAACACTGAAGCTTTCTTT. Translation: CSVEDGRRTVNTEAFF.

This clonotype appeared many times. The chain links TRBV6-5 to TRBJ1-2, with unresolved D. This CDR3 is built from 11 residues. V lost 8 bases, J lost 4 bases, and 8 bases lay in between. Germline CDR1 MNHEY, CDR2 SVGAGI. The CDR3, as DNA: TGTGCCAGCGGGGTCTCCTATGGCTACACCTTC. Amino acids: CASGVSYGYTF.

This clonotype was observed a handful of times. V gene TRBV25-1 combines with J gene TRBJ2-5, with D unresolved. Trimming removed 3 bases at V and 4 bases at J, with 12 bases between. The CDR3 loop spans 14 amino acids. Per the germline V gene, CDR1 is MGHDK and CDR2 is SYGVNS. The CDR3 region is CASSEVRERETQYF. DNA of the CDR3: TGTGCCAGCAGTGAGGTTAGGGAACGAGAGACCCAGTACTTC.

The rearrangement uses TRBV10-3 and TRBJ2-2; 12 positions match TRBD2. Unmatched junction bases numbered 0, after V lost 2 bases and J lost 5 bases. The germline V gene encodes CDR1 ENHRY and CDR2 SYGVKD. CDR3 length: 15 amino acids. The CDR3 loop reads CAISEGLAGTGELFF. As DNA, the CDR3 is TGTGCCATCAGTGAGGGACTAGCGGGAACCGGGGAGCTGTTTTTT.

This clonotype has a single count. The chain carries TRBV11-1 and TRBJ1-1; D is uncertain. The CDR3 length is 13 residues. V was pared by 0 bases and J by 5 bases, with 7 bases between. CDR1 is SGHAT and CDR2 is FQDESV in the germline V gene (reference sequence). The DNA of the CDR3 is TGTGCCAGCAGCTTAGCTGGAGCAACTGAAGCTTTCTTT. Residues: CASSLAGATEAFF. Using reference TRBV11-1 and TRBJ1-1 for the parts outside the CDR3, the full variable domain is EAEVAQSPRYKITEKSQAVAFWCDPISGHATLYWYRQILGQGPELLVQFQDESVVDDSQLPKDRFSAERLKGVDSTLKIQPAELGDSAMYLCASSLAGATEAFFGQGTRLTVV.

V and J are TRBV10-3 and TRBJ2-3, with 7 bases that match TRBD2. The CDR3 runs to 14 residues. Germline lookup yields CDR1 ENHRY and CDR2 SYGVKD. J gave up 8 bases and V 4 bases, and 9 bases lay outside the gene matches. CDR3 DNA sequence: TGTGCCATCAGTGCGGTGGGAGGGGAAGTTACGCAGTATTTT. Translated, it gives CAISAVGGEVTQYF.

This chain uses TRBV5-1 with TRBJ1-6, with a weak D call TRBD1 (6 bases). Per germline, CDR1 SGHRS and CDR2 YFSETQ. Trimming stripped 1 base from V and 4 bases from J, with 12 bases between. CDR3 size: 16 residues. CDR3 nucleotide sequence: TGCGCCAGCAGCTTGTTACCGGGGGCATATAATTCACCCCTCCACTTT. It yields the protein CASSLLPGAYNSPLHF.